This TCR beta chain was obtained from a study of T cell repertoires in cytomegalovirus infection. In the study overall: Evidence of both CMV infection and a matching HLA type came from public TCR beta signatures. General study points: CMV carriers having the relevant HLA were flagged by cumulative public TCR beta family frequency. The study found HLA-C-restricted CMV-specific TCR beta clonotypes dominating the ex vivo response.

Germline CDR1 is LNHDA and CDR2 is SQIVND (reference sequence). This CDR3 is built from 17 residues. V shed 6 bases and J 1 base; nucleotides not matched to a gene: 12. A word on this clonotype: Antigen: not known.

One entry per CDR3 protein, called by TCRdb with MiXCR from the reads. This sample has about 740,000 distinct CDR3 sequences, with 35% to 45% found just once. The sequence was collected from a human donor in good health (CMV status not recorded). Some clones in this sample may be carry-over from other donors' samples. V and J are TRBV19 and TRBJ2-5; 9 nucleotides align to TRBD2. The sequenced sample consisted of PBMCs. CDR3 protein: CASSPGFLAGSQETQYF. The CDR3 coding sequence is TGTGCCAGTAGCCCCGGTTTTCTAGCGGGAAGCCAAGAGACCCAGTACTTC.